This TCR beta chain was profiled in a study of OX40 agonist ivuxolimab in advanced cancers. In the study overall: Head and neck, renal cell, melanoma or hepatocellular carcinoma were the cancers that dose-escalation patients had. Study-wide points: Also present in some nonresponders was a low level of normalized T-cell clonal expansion. With doses of 0.1-3.0 mg/kg, partial responders showed among the lowest clonal expansion.

This clone showed up just once. Its antigen is still unknown. CDR3 size: 16 residues. CDR1 and CDR2 (germline): MDHEN, SYDVKM. Trimming removed 4 bases from V and 4 bases from J; junction bases left unmatched: 5. Sequencing was performed with immunoSEQ multiplex PCR; in TCRdb, only in-frame clones are kept and a portion is missing. The sample shows 100,000 to 150,000 clones, about nine tenths of them seen only once. Blood was sampled at baseline, cycle 4 day 1, and cycle 7 day 1. The chain recombines TRBV28 with TRBJ2-1; TRBD2 agrees at 12 bases. The clonotype originates from an adult with an advanced solid tumor such as melanoma, head and neck, liver or kidney cancer. The material sequenced was CD4+ or CD8+ T cells sorted from blood, taken in a trial of the OX40 agonist ivuxolimab. As DNA, the CDR3 is TGTGCCAGCAGTTCTGGGGGACTAGCGGGTTACAATGAGCAGTTCTTC. Protein product: CASSSGGLAGYNEQFF.